The T cell receptor (beta chain) described here comes from a study of T-cell reconstitution after alpha-beta-depleted transplantation in children. The authors prepared the TCRbeta library with unique molecular identifiers. TCRdb reanalysed the PCR reads using MiXCR and keeps one entry per CDR3 protein. This sample has around 400,000 distinct CDR3 sequences, with 9.5% to 13% found just once. This clonotype was detected ten times or more. The CDR3 runs 14 residues. Germline lookup yields CDR1 DFQATT and CDR2 SNEGSKA (reference sequence). Germline trimming cut 3 bases from V and 5 bases from J; bases unmatched to any gene: 7.

The chain combines TRBV20-1 with TRBJ1-5, with 7 bases lining up with TRBD1. The sample was PBMCs from the stem cell graft donor, taken from the stem cell graft. This TCR was recovered from a human donor who donated a stem cell graft to a child with acute myeloid leukemia. The CDR3 loop is CSASKGTEHQPQHF. The CDR3 bases are TGCAGTGCTAGTAAGGGGACAGAACATCAGCCCCAGCATTTT.